One and the same sample provided the 28 T cell receptor beta chains below, sequenced in a study of graft-versus-host responses after intestinal transplantation. These receptors lack a known antigen. Sequenced by immunoSEQ multiplex PCR; TCRdb stores in-frame clones only, minus some. The profile shows approximately 97,000 clones, around 92% of them singletons. The specimen was unstimulated CD4+ T cells sorted from spleen or lymph node cells, collected before transplant. These receptors were obtained from a human donor who was the organ donor for an intestinal transplant.

The chain is built from TRBV5-6 and TRBJ1-4, with 9 bases aligning to TRBD1. Germline V gene lookup returns CDR1 SGHDT and CDR2 YYEEEE. V was clipped by 2 bases and J by 5 bases; unmatched bases: 4. The CDR3 runs 15 residues. The CDR3 loop reads CASSFSGTGNEKLFF. The CDR3 nucleotides are TGTGCCAGCAGCTTTAGTGGGACAGGGAATGAAAAACTGTTTTTT. Looking up the rest from reference TRBV5-6 and TRBJ1-4 gives the full variable domain: DAGVTQSPTHLIKTRGQQVTLRCSPKSGHDTVSWYQQALGQGPQFIFQYYEEEERQRGNFPDRFSGHQFPNYSSELNVNALLLGDSALYLCASSFSGTGNEKLFFGSGTQLSVL.

The chain couples TRBV27 to TRBJ1-2; 12 bases map to TRBD1. The CDR3 loop spans 14 amino acids. V was clipped by 8 bases and J by 8 bases; unmatched bases: 9. Per germline, CDR1 MNHEY and CDR2 SMNVEV (reference sequence). The CDR3, as DNA: TGTGCCAGCTCCGGGACAGGGGGCAAAGCGGGCTACACCTTC. Its protein is CASSGTGGKAGYTF.

V is TRBV11-2 and J is TRBJ2-3; 13 bases agree with TRBD2. The CDR3 has 18 amino acids. V shed 1 base and J 4 bases; nucleotides not matched to a gene: 8. The V gene's germline CDR1 is SGHAT and CDR2 FQNNGV. The CDR3 is CASSLGLAGGHWADTQYF. Written as DNA, the CDR3 is TGTGCCAGCAGCTTAGGACTAGCGGGGGGTCATTGGGCAGATACGCAGTATTTT.

The chain recombines TRBV2 with TRBJ1-5, with D possibly matching TRBD1 (5 bases). Germline values: CDR1 SNHLY, CDR2 FYNNEI. This CDR3 has 15 residues. V was shortened by 1 base and J by 0 bases, with 7 bases between the two germline ends. DNA of the CDR3: TGTGCCAGCAGTGAAGGGACACATAGCAATCAGCCCCAGCATTTT. As protein: CASSEGTHSNQPQHF.

The rearrangement uses TRBV19 and TRBJ2-3; no firm D call. This CDR3 is 13 amino acids long. V was shortened by 4 bases and J by 4 bases, with 9 bases between the two germline ends. Germline lookup yields CDR1 LNHDA and CDR2 SQIVND (reference sequence). The CDR3 region is CASSRATADTQYF. CDR3 nucleotides: TGTGCCAGTAGTAGGGCAACGGCAGATACGCAGTATTTT.

This chain uses TRBV4-2 with TRBJ2-4; 8 positions match TRBD1. The CDR3 is 15 amino acids. Per the germline V gene, CDR1 is LGHNA and CDR2 is YNFKEQ. J lost 3 bases, V lost 1 base, and 2 bases had no gene match. CDR3 nucleotide sequence: TGTGCCAGCAGCCAAGCAGGGGGCGGCAAAAACATTCAGTACTTC. This codes for CASSQAGGGKNIQYF.

This clone appeared a single time. The rearrangement links TRBV6-6 to TRBJ2-7; 10 nucleotides line up with TRBD1. In germline, CDR1 is MNHNY, CDR2 SVGAGI (reference sequence). The CDR3 sequence is 15 residues long. J was trimmed by 3 bases and V by 0 bases; bases with no gene match: 2. The CDR3 bases are TGTGCCAGCAGTTACTCGGGACAGGGGAACTACGAGCAGTACTTC. Translation: CASSYSGQGNYEQYF.

J is TRBJ2-7 and V is TRBV2, with no clear D. The CDR3 loop spans 14 amino acids. Germline assignment: CDR1 SNHLY and CDR2 FYNNEI. Trimming pared 2 bases from V and 0 bases from J, leaving 8 bases between. CDR3 bases: TGTGCCAGCAGTGAACAGATTTTCTCCTACGAGCAGTACTTC. Translated, it gives CASSEQIFSYEQYF.

The rearrangement links TRBV5-1 to TRBJ2-7, with a tentative D call TRBD1 (6 bases). Germline CDR1 is SGHRS and CDR2 is YFSETQ. The CDR3 spans 12 residues. Trimming removed 4 bases from V and 6 bases from J, with 11 bases in between. The CDR3 here is CASSPLGGEQYF. In DNA form, the CDR3 reads TGCGCCAGCAGCCCTTTAGGGGGCGAGCAGTACTTC.

CDR3 sequence: CASSLDRAFNSPLHF. The CDR3 DNA is TGCGCCAGCAGCTTGGACAGGGCTTTTAATTCACCCCTCCACTTT. The chain employs TRBV5-1 and TRBJ1-6, with a tentative D call TRBD1 (6 bases). This CDR3 is 15 amino acids long. The V end was cut by 0 bases, the J end by 6 bases, with 10 bases between. Per germline, CDR1 SGHRS and CDR2 YFSETQ. The full variable domain, in which reference TRBV5-1 and TRBJ1-6 provide the parts outside the CDR3, is KAGVTQTPRYLIKTRGQQVTLSCSPISGHRSVSWYQQTPGQGLQFLFEYFSETQRNKGNFPGRFSGRQFSNSRSEMNVSTLELGDSALYLCASSLDRAFNSPLHFGNGTRLTVT.

The chain links TRBV28 to TRBJ1-2; D remains unclear. The CDR3 is 15 residues long. The germline V and J ends were trimmed by 6 bases and 1 base, with 15 bases remaining between them. In germline, CDR1 is MDHEN, CDR2 SYDVKM. CDR3 in amino acids: CASRDPGTINYGYTF. The DNA of the CDR3 is TGTGCCAGCAGAGACCCAGGTACAATTAACTATGGCTACACCTTC.

V is TRBV11-2 and J is TRBJ1-3; TRBD1 matches 8 bases. This CDR3 contains 14 residues. The ends lost 5 bases at V and 5 bases at J; junction bases unmatched: 5. Per the germline V gene, CDR1 is SGHAT and CDR2 is FQNNGV. CDR3 in amino acids: CASSLRQGRNTIYF. The CDR3 coding sequence is TGTGCCAGCAGCCTAAGACAGGGGAGAAACACCATATATTTT.

This chain uses TRBV4-1 with TRBJ1-5, with a possible D match to TRBD1 (5 bases). Germline V lookup: CDR1 MGHRA, CDR2 YSYEKL. This CDR3 spans 15 amino acids. Trimming pared 4 bases from V and 6 bases from J, leaving 16 bases between. As DNA, the CDR3 is TGCGCCAGCAGCCCCCCACTGGGGGGGAGTCAGCCCCAGCATTTT. Protein product: CASSPPLGGSQPQHF.

CDR3 residues: CASRYGDSSYEQYF. The CDR3 bases are TGTGCCAGCCGATATGGGGACTCCTCCTACGAGCAGTACTTC. V usage is TRBV6-1 and J usage is TRBJ2-7; D possibly corresponds to TRBD2 (6 bases). Germline lookup yields CDR1 MNHNS and CDR2 SASEGT. V lost 8 bases to trimming and J lost 0 bases, with 14 bases between them. The CDR3 sequence is 14 residues long.

The rearrangement links TRBV11-2 to TRBJ1-3; D uncertain. The CDR3 spans 17 residues. The germline V gene encodes CDR1 SGHAT and CDR2 FQNNGV. Trimming removed 3 bases from V and 1 base from J, with 16 bases in between. CDR3 sequence reads: CASSFGSFWESGNTIYF. CDR3 nucleotides: TGTGCCAGCAGCTTCGGGTCGTTTTGGGAGTCTGGAAACACCATATATTTT. Full variable domain (rest looked up from reference TRBV11-2 and TRBJ1-3): EAGVAQSPRYKIIEKRQSVAFWCNPISGHATLYWYQQILGQGPKLLIQFQNNGVVDDSQLPKDRFSAERLKGVDSTLKIQPAKLEDSAVYLCASSFGSFWESGNTIYFGEGSWLTVV.

The chain combines TRBV4-3 with TRBJ2-1; TRBD2 might be the D (8 bases). V was trimmed by 1 base and J by 9 bases, leaving 19 bases between them. There are 16 residues in the CDR3. CDR1 is LGHNA and CDR2 is YSLEER in the germline V gene. The CDR3 loop is CASSQAKRGPGGEQFF. CDR3 nucleotide sequence: TGCGCCAGCAGCCAAGCGAAGCGGGGGCCAGGGGGTGAGCAGTTCTTC.

V is TRBV19 and J is TRBJ1-4, with D possibly matching TRBD1 (6 bases). In germline, CDR1 is LNHDA, CDR2 SQIVND (reference sequence). The CDR3 runs 14 residues. Trimming stripped 7 bases from V and 5 bases from J, with 14 bases between. The CDR3 protein is CASKIGTNNEKLFF. The CDR3 region has the DNA TGTGCCAGTAAGATAGGGACAAACAATGAAAAACTGTTTTTT.

This clone was detected a few times. V and J are TRBV5-1 and TRBJ2-2, with D possibly matching TRBD1 (6 bases). The germline V gene has CDR1 SGHRS and CDR2 YFSETQ. There are 13 residues in the CDR3. V shed 4 bases and J shed 6 bases, with 10 bases lying between them. This CDR3 reads CASSEYRAGELFF. The CDR3 DNA follows: TGCGCCAGCAGCGAATACAGGGCCGGGGAGCTGTTTTTT.

J is TRBJ1-6 and V is TRBV11-3, with D maybe TRBD1 (5 bases). CDR1 is SGHNT, CDR2 YENEEA, per germline. The V gene lost 3 bases and the J gene lost 9 bases, with 12 bases spanning the gap. The CDR3 sequence is 14 residues long. Here the CDR3 DNA reads TGTGCCAGCAGCTTGTCGGGAGGGGCTTCACCCCTCCACTTT. It translates to CASSLSGGASPLHF.

CDR3 residues: CASSYHSQGTGANVLTF. Written as DNA, the CDR3 is TGTGCCAGCAGCTATCACTCACAGGGTACTGGGGCCAACGTCCTGACTTTC. The V and J genes are TRBV7-2 and TRBJ2-6; maybe TRBD1 (6 bases). Germline lookup yields CDR1 SGHTA and CDR2 FQGNSA. V shed 4 bases and J shed 2 bases, with 15 bases lying between them. The CDR3 is 17 residues long. The full variable domain, its missing parts supplied by reference TRBV7-2 and TRBJ2-6, is GAGVSQSPSNKVTEKGKDVELRCDPISGHTALYWYRQSLGQGLEFLIYFQGNSAPDKSGLPSDRFSAERTGGSVSTLTIQRTQQEDSAVYLCASSYHSQGTGANVLTFGAGSRLTVL.

V usage is TRBV11-1 and J usage is TRBJ2-7, with 12 positions matching TRBD2. J gave up 2 bases and V 1 base, and 6 bases lay outside the gene matches. CDR1 and CDR2 (germline): SGHAT, FQDESV (reference sequence). The CDR3 consists of 17 residues. Here the CDR3 DNA reads TGTGCCAGCAGCTTAGACTCACGACTAGCGGGGGCCTACGAGCAGTACTTC. It translates to CASSLDSRLAGAYEQYF.

The genes are TRBV28 and TRBJ2-3, with TRBD2 identical over 14 bases. Germline CDR1 and CDR2: MDHEN and SYDVKM. The trim removed 5 bases at V and 9 bases at J, leaving 7 bases unmatched. The CDR3 consists of 15 residues. The CDR3 spells CASSVTSGGAWTQYF. The CDR3, as DNA: TGTGCCAGCAGTGTGACTAGCGGGGGGGCGTGGACGCAGTATTTT.

The chain links TRBV5-6 to TRBJ1-2; 8 bases agree with TRBD1. The germline V gene has CDR1 SGHDT and CDR2 YYEEEE. V lost 0 bases and J lost 8; bases outside the gene matches: 15. CDR3 length: 17 residues. CDR3: CASSLGPPTGDFGGYTF. The CDR3 DNA reads as TGTGCCAGCAGCTTGGGGCCTCCGACAGGGGACTTTGGGGGCTACACCTTC.

The chain couples TRBV27 to TRBJ1-4; 8 bases fit TRBD1. J lost 9 bases, V lost 5 bases, and 14 bases had no gene match. This CDR3 comprises 16 residues. Looked up from germline, CDR1 is MNHEY and CDR2 is SMNVEV (reference sequence). In nucleotides, the CDR3 is TGTGCCAGCAGTACCCGGGACAGGCGCCGGGGGAAAAAACTGTTTTTT. It translates to CASSTRDRRRGKKLFF. The variable domain in full, completed from reference TRBV27 and TRBJ1-4, reads EAQVTQNPRYLITVTGKKLTVTCSQNMNHEYMSWYRQDPGLGLRQIYYSMNVEVTDKGDVPEGYKVSRKEKRNFPLILESPSPNQTSLYFCASSTRDRRRGKKLFFGSGTQLSVL.

The gene calls are TRBV10-3 and TRBJ2-2; D is ambiguous. CDR1 ENHRY and CDR2 SYGVKD come from the germline V gene. This CDR3 has 13 amino acids. V was trimmed by 4 bases and J by 1 base, leaving 4 bases between them. CDR3 loop: CAISGLNTGELFF. CDR3 coding DNA: TGTGCCATCAGTGGACTGAACACCGGGGAGCTGTTTTTT.

The rearrangement uses TRBV4-2 and TRBJ2-3; 7 bases map to TRBD2. Germline V lookup: CDR1 LGHNA, CDR2 YNFKEQ. This CDR3 contains 16 residues. Germline trimming cut 1 base from V and 2 bases from J; bases unmatched to any gene: 6. CDR3 sequence (DNA): TGTGCCAGCAGCCAAGCGGGACTAACAATCACAGATACGCAGTATTTT. Translation: CASSQAGLTITDTQYF.

The rearrangement uses TRBV9 and TRBJ2-1; 11 bases match TRBD2. In germline, CDR1 is SGDLS, CDR2 YYNGEE. The CDR3 is 15 residues long. V gave up 4 bases and J gave up 5 bases; unmatched junction bases: 5. CDR3 loop: CASSFLAGGNNEQFF. The CDR3 DNA is TGTGCCAGCAGCTTTCTAGCGGGGGGCAACAATGAGCAGTTCTTC.

The chain combines TRBV6-6 with TRBJ1-2; TRBD1 matches at 9 bases. Per the germline V gene, CDR1 is MNHNY and CDR2 is SVGAGI (reference sequence). Germline trimming cut 6 bases from V and 4 bases from J; bases unmatched to any gene: 6. This CDR3 spans 14 amino acids. The CDR3 spells CASRGTGWAYGYTF. DNA of the CDR3: TGTGCCAGCAGGGGGACAGGGTGGGCCTATGGCTACACCTTC.